This TCR beta chain originates from a study of blood T cell repertoires in COVID-19. Study in general: Samples of COVID-19 (acute and convalescent) were obtained from the United States, Italy and Spain.

There are 16 residues in the CDR3. Germline V CDR1 and CDR2: LGHDT, YNNKEL (reference sequence). Trimming removed 5 bases from V and 9 bases from J; junction bases left unmatched: 10. Using immunoSEQ multiplex PCR, the repertoire was profiled, and TCRdb retains in-frame clones only, with some absent. This repertoire shows about 63,000 clones, roughly 80% found once; its top ten account for 3.5% to 4%. This rearrangement joins TRBV3-1 (or the pseudogene TRBV3-2) to TRBJ2-1; 13 bases map to TRBD2. The sequenced sample consisted of PBMCs or T cells enriched from blood (not recorded which). The receptor was derived from a woman aged 35 to 49 with acute COVID-19. This chain's CDR3 is CASSARTSGSWGEQFF. The CDR3 DNA is TGTGCCAGCAGCGCGAGGACTAGCGGGAGCTGGGGTGAGCAGTTCTTC.